This record looks at one T cell receptor (beta chain) sequence and its context. This sample is part of a study of control samples from healthy donors and cancer patients. Produced via immunoSEQ multiplex PCR; TCRdb's table is partial and in-frame only. The sample includes approximately 99,000 clones, approximately 84% seen only once; the top ten take 6.5%. The TCR was taken from a man younger than 35 in good health. The material sequenced was blood.

The CDR3 here is CASTGAYTDTQYF. CDR3 coding DNA: TGTGCCAGCACGGGGGCCTACACAGATACGCAGTATTTT. The chain has TRBV19 and TRBJ2-3; D may match TRBD1 or TRBD2 (6 bases each). This CDR3 is built from 13 residues. The V gene's germline CDR1 is LNHDA and CDR2 SQIVND (reference sequence). V lost 9 bases and J 2 bases, leaving 12 bases between the germline ends.